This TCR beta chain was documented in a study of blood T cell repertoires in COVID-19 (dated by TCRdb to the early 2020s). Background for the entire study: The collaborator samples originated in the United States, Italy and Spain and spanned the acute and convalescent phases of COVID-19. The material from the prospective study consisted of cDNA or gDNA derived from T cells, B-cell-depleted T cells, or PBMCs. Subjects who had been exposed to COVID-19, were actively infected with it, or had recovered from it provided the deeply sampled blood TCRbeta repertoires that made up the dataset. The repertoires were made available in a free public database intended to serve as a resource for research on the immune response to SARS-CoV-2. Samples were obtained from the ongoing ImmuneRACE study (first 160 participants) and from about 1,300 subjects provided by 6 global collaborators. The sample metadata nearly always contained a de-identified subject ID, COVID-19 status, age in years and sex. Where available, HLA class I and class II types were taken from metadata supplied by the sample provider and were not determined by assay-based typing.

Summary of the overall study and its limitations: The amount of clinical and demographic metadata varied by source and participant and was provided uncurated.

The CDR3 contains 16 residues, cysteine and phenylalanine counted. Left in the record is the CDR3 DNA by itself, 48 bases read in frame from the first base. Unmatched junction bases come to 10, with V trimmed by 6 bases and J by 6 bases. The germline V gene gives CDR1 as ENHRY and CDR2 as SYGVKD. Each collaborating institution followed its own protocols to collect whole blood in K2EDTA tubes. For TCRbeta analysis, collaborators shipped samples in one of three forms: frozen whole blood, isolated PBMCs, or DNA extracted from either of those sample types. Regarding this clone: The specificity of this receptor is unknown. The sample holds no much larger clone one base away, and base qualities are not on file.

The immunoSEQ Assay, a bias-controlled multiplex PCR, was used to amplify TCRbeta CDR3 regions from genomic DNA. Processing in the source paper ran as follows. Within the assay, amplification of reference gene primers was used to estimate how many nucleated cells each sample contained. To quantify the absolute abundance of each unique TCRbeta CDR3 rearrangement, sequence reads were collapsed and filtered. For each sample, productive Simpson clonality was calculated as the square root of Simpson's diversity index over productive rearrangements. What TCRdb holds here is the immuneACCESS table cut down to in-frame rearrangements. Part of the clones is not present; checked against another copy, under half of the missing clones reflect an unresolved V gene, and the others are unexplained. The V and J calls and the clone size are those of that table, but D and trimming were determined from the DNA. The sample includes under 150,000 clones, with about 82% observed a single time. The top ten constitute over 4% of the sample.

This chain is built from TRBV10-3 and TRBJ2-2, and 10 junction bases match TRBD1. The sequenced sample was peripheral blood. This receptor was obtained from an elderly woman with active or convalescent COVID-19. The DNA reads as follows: TGTGCCATCAGGAAGAGCCCGGGACAGGGGTCCGGGGAGCTGTTTTTT. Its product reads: CAIRKSPGQGSGELFF.